The 23 T cell receptor beta chains given below trace back to one sample, sequenced in a study of CD8+ T cells in alopecia areata. A panel of CD4, CD8alpha, NKG2D, NKG2ACE and other markers served to sort pooled cutaneous lymph node cells. In each case, RNA was isolated and then reverse transcribed into cDNA as the sequencing template. Profiling relied on immunoSEQ multiplex PCR, and the TCRdb table lists in-frame clones only, not all of them. Observed are approximately 300,000 clones, no singletons, with the top ten taking more than 0.95%. The specimen sequenced was CD4+ T cells sorted from a lymph node. The receptors come from a C3H/HeJ mouse with alopecia areata. MHC haplotype here: H2-k.

This clone was seen a handful of times. All gene names here are mouse names. The read falls 4 residues short of the CDR3 end, and the missing part is taken from the germline J gene. The chain recombines TRBV1 with TRBJ2-1; TRBD1 is a possible D gene (6 bases). CDR1 and CDR2 (germline): NSQYPW, LRSPGD (reference sequence). This CDR3 is built from 16 residues. The V end was cut by 0 bases, the J end by 0 bases, with 9 bases between. This chain's CDR3 is CTCSADRDNNYAEQFF. The CDR3 bases that were read are TGCACCTGCAGTGCAGATCGGGACAATAACTATGCT.

To note about this clone: Any gene name here is a mouse gene name. The read is 4 residues too short to cover the CDR3 end, so that end is filled in from the germline J gene. The chain couples TRBV31 to TRBJ2-1; maybe TRBD1 (5 bases). Per germline, CDR1 GKSSPN and CDR2 SITVG. This CDR3 comprises 15 residues. Trimming pared 1 base from V and 3 bases from J, leaving 13 bases between. CDR3 residues: CAWSPTWRGYAEQFF. The part of the CDR3 DNA that was read is TGTGCCTGGAGTCCCACCTGGAGGGGCTATGCT. The variable domain in full, completed from reference TRBV31 and TRBJ2-1, reads AQTIHQWPVAEIKAVGSPLSLGCTIKGKSSPNLYWYWQATGGTLQQLFYSITVGQVESVVQLNLSASRPKDDQFILSTEKLLLSHSGFYLCAWSPTWRGYAEQFFGPGTRLTVL.

Worth noting for this clone: Mouse germline and gene names are used. From the germline J gene comes the end of the CDR3, since the read stops 4 residues before it. The same CDR3 is also encoded by other DNA sequences in this sample. The chain combines TRBV13-3 with TRBJ2-7; 8 nucleotides line up with TRBD2. V dropped 6 bases and J dropped 0; count of bases not matched to a gene: 2. Looked up from germline, CDR1 is NNHDY and CDR2 is SYVADS. The CDR3 spans 13 residues. CDR3 DNA, as far as it was read: TGTGCCAGCAAAGACTGGGGCTCCTAT. Translated: CASKDWGSY. The complete CDR3 protein is CASKDWGSYEQYF.

This clone occurred a few times. The germline and genes are mouse ones. The read terminates 4 residues before the CDR3 end, so the remaining end is supplied by the germline J gene. The same CDR3 arises from other DNA sequences in this sample as well. The chain employs TRBV13-1 and TRBJ2-4; possible D gene TRBD1, 6 bases. This CDR3 has 13 amino acids. The germline gives CDR1 NSHNY, CDR2 SYGAGN. CDR3 DNA (partial): TGTGCCAGCAGTGGGGGACAAAAAAAC. It encodes CASSGGQKN. Given in full, the CDR3 is CASSGGQKNTLYF.

About this clone itself: Genes here carry mouse names. With the read ending 3 residues before the CDR3 end, the germline J gene is used to fill in that end. The gene calls are TRBV1 and TRBJ1-6, with a tentative D call TRBD1 (6 bases). TRBJ1-6 is given ORF status, its function remaining uncertain. Germline values: CDR1 NSQYPW, CDR2 LRSPGD (reference sequence). The CDR3 has 16 amino acids. The germline V and J ends were trimmed by 5 bases and 0 bases, with 11 bases remaining between them. The part of the CDR3 DNA that was read is TGCACCTGCAGTCCGGGACACAATTCCTATAATTCGCCC. This codes for CTCSPGHNSYNSP. The CDR3 in full is CTCSPGHNSYNSPLYF.

About this clone: Genes here carry mouse names. The read is 4 residues too short to cover the CDR3 end, so that end is filled in from the germline J gene. Other DNA sequences within the sample encode an identical CDR3. The chain combines TRBV5 with TRBJ2-5; 12 nucleotides align to TRBD2. The CDR3 has 17 residues. Germline V gene data show CDR1 as LGHNA and CDR2 as YNLKQL (reference sequence). Losses at the gene ends were 4 bases for V and 0 bases for J; bases not matched to a gene: 5. The CDR3 here is CASSPGLGGVNQDTQYF. The sequenced CDR3 bases are TGTGCCAGCAGCCCGGGACTGGGGGGCGTTAACCAAGAC.

This clone showed up just a few times. The gene names given are mouse names. The CDR3 end falls 4 residues outside the read, so it is completed with the germline J gene. At the DNA level, this CDR3 is encoded by other sequences in the same sample as well. The chain links TRBV19 to TRBJ2-7, with 7 bases lining up with TRBD2. Losses at the gene ends were 1 base for V and 3 bases for J; bases not matched to a gene: 4. The length of the CDR3 is 14 residues. CDR1 and CDR2 from the germline V gene are FNHDT and SITEND (reference sequence). The CDR3 loop reads CASSIRLGDYEQYF. The CDR3 DNA, read in part, is TGTGCCAGCAGTATACGGCTGGGGGACTAT. Full variable domain (missing parts from reference TRBV19 and TRBJ2-7): GGIITQTPKFLIGQEGQKLTLKCQQNFNHDTMYWYRQDSGKGLRLIYYSITENDLQKGDLSEGYDASREKKSSFSLTVTSAQKNEMAVFLCASSIRLGDYEQYFGPGTRLTVL.

This clone turned up a few times. Gene labels here are mouse ones. From the germline J gene comes the end of the CDR3, since the read stops 4 residues before it. The gene calls are TRBV13-3 and TRBJ2-2, with D perhaps TRBD1 (6 bases). This CDR3 comprises 15 residues. Between the trimmed V and J ends, which lost 0 bases and 4 bases, there was a span of 10 bases. The germline V gene has CDR1 NNHDY and CDR2 SYVADS. This CDR3 is CASSDAGAGTGQLYF. The sequenced CDR3 bases are TGTGCCAGCAGTGATGCAGGGGCAGGCACCGGG.

This clone came up a few times. The gene names given are mouse names. The observed sequence ends 4 residues before the CDR3 terminus, with the missing tail filled in from the germline J gene. This CDR3 is also generated by other DNA sequences in the sample. J is TRBJ2-3 and V is TRBV13-1; TRBD1 matches at 9 bases. J lost 1 base, V lost 0 bases, and 3 bases had no gene match. The CDR3 loop spans 16 amino acids. CDR1 and CDR2 (germline): NSHNY, SYGAGN. The CDR3 is CASSDDRGRGAETLYF. Partial CDR3 DNA: TGTGCCAGCAGTGATGACAGGGGGCGAGGTGCAGAA.

A remark on this clone: The genes and germline here are from mouse. Coverage ceases 4 residues before the CDR3 finishes, and the germline J gene fills in the end. This chain connects TRBV14 to TRBJ2-5, with TRBD2 as a possible D gene (6 bases). This CDR3 has 15 amino acids. V was trimmed by 4 bases and J by 0 bases, leaving 12 bases between them. The germline gives CDR1 SGHDT, CDR2 FRDEAV. The sequenced part of the CDR3 DNA is TGTGCCAGCAGTGCAGACTGGATTAACCAAGAC. It encodes CASSADWINQD. The whole CDR3 is CASSADWINQDTQYF.

This clone was recorded a few times. Mouse names are used for the genes. The CDR3 loop is CTCSAGTGAAETLYF. The sequenced CDR3 bases are TGCACCTGCAGTGCAGGGACAGGGGCTGCAGAA. V gene TRBV1 combines with J gene TRBJ2-3, with 9 bases identical to TRBD1. Coverage ceases 4 residues before the CDR3 finishes, and the germline J gene fills in the end. Germline V CDR1 and CDR2: NSQYPW, LRSPGD (reference sequence). The junction had 1 base not matched to a gene; V was cut back by 1 base and J by 2 bases. The CDR3 runs to 15 residues.

This clone was seen a handful of times. The gene symbols are mouse symbols. Read sequence stops 4 residues before the CDR3 end, and the germline J gene provides the missing end. The J gene is TRBJ2-1, the V gene TRBV13-3; 9 positions agree with TRBD2. The CDR3 covers 15 residues. With V trimmed by 6 bases and J by 3 bases, 7 bases remained unmatched. Germline CDR1 is NNHDY and CDR2 is SYVADS. The CDR3 DNA, read in part, is TGTGCCAGCACAAAACTGGGGGGACTCTATGCT. The encoded protein is CASTKLGGLYA. The whole CDR3 protein reads CASTKLGGLYAEQFF.

Comments on this clone: Each gene name is a mouse one. The read ends 4 residues shy of where the CDR3 ends; the end is completed using the germline J gene. The gene calls are TRBV13-2 and TRBJ2-3; 11 bases align to TRBD2. J was trimmed by 4 bases and V by 5 bases; bases with no gene match: 3. The CDR3 covers 14 residues. Germline loops: CDR1 NNHNN, CDR2 SYGAGS (reference sequence). The CDR3: CASGRTGGTETLYF. The part of the CDR3 DNA that was read is TGTGCCAGCGGGCGGACTGGGGGGACAGAA.

Of note for this clone: The gene symbols are mouse symbols. The CDR3 end falls 4 residues outside the read, so it is completed with the germline J gene. V gene TRBV13-1 combines with J gene TRBJ2-2; unclear D gene. This CDR3 spans 12 amino acids. Trimming stripped 3 bases from V and 5 bases from J, with 5 bases between. CDR1 is NSHNY, CDR2 SYGAGN, per germline. This chain's CDR3 is CASSVQTGQLYF. The sequenced CDR3 bases are TGTGCCAGCAGTGTCCAAACCGGG.

In regard to this clone: The gene names given are mouse names. The read terminates 4 residues before the CDR3 end, so the remaining end is supplied by the germline J gene. This chain links TRBV13-1 with TRBJ2-7; 7 bases match TRBD2. The germline V gene has CDR1 NSHNY and CDR2 SYGAGN. V lost 3 bases and J lost 0; bases outside the gene matches: 3. The CDR3 is 14 residues long. CDR3 bases read: TGTGCCAGCAGTGGCTGGGGGAGCTCCTAT. The encoded protein is CASSGWGSSY. The full CDR3 protein reads CASSGWGSSYEQYF.

This clone was seen only a few times. The gene symbols are mouse symbols. The sequence runs out 4 residues before the end of the CDR3; the remainder is reconstructed from the germline J gene. This sequence joins TRBV19 and TRBJ2-3; 7 nucleotides align to TRBD1. The CDR3 sequence is 16 residues long. Germline trimming cut 0 bases from V and 0 bases from J; bases unmatched to any gene: 4. Germline CDR1 and CDR2: FNHDT and SITEND (reference sequence). The sequenced part of the CDR3 DNA is TGTGCCAGCAGTATAGCCGGGACAGCTAGTGCAGAA. Translated: CASSIAGTASAE. The full-length CDR3 reads as CASSIAGTASAETLYF. Together with reference TRBV19 and TRBJ2-3, the CDR3 gives the full variable domain: GGIITQTPKFLIGQEGQKLTLKCQQNFNHDTMYWYRQDSGKGLRLIYYSITENDLQKGDLSEGYDASREKKSSFSLTVTSAQKNEMAVFLCASSIAGTASAETLYFGSGTRLTVL.

A remark on this clone: Mouse gene names and germline throughout. The read halts 4 residues ahead of the CDR3 end, with the missing end drawn from the germline J gene. The chain employs TRBV1 and TRBJ1-2; no clear D gene. Looked up from germline, CDR1 is NSQYPW and CDR2 is LRSPGD (reference sequence). CDR3 length: 15 residues. V was cut by 0 bases and J by 0 bases, with 8 bases left in between. Partial CDR3 DNA: TGCACCTGCAGTGCAGACAGACCCCCAAACTCC. Protein: CTCSADRPPNS. The complete CDR3 reads CTCSADRPPNSDYTF.

This clone was seen more than once but under ten times. The listed genes are named as in mouse. From the germline J gene comes the end of the CDR3, since the read stops 4 residues before it. J is TRBJ1-2 and V is TRBV13-1; 9 positions match TRBD1. CDR1 and CDR2 from the germline V gene are NSHNY and SYGAGN. The V segment lost 4 bases and the J segment 2 bases; nucleotides outside the gene matches: 6. This CDR3 is built from 15 residues. CDR3 bases read: TGTGCCAGCAGTCCGGCTGGACAGGGGAACTCC. Translating gives CASSPAGQGNS. The whole CDR3 protein is CASSPAGQGNSDYTF.

The table lists this clone with a few counts. Each gene name is a mouse one. Read sequence stops 4 residues before the CDR3 end, and the germline J gene provides the missing end. The V call is TRBV13-1, the J call TRBJ2-3, with D tentatively TRBD1 (6 bases). V lost 0 bases and J 1 base, leaving 12 bases between the germline ends. Germline CDR1 and CDR2: NSHNY and SYGAGN. The CDR3 has 16 amino acids. The CDR3 sequence is CASSDAGRGGAETLYF. The DNA read from the CDR3 is TGTGCCAGCAGTGATGCGGGCAGGGGAGGTGCAGAA.

As to this clone: The junction departs from the called germline gene at one end, perhaps through a read error. Germline and genes: mouse. The read is 4 residues too short to cover the CDR3 end, so that end is filled in from the germline J gene. Different DNA sequences within this sample yield the same CDR3. This sequence joins TRBV19 and TRBJ2-5; D unclear. The CDR3 runs to 13 residues. Germline CDR1 reads FNHDT; CDR2 reads SITEND (reference sequence). CDR3 region: CASSIGNQDTQYF. The covered CDR3 bases are TGTGCCAGCAGCATAGGGAACCAAGAC.

The sample holds a few counts of this clone. Each gene name is a mouse one. The read finishes 4 residues shy of the CDR3 end, and the germline J gene is used to complete it. The gene calls are TRBV3 and TRBJ1-1; D may be TRBD1 (6 bases). V lost 3 bases and J lost 0, with 11 bases in between. Germline values: CDR1 SNHLY, CDR2 FYNGKV (reference sequence). The CDR3 loop spans 15 amino acids. The CDR3 region is CASSFRDKTNTEVFF. The sequenced CDR3 bases are TGTGCCAGCAGCTTCCGGGACAAAACAAACACA.

This clone appeared a few times. Germline and genes: mouse. The missing CDR3 end, 4 residues past where the read stops, is filled in from the germline J gene. The J gene is TRBJ2-1, the V gene TRBV13-3; D unclear. The CDR3 runs 12 residues. Looked up from germline, CDR1 is NNHDY and CDR2 is SYVADS. Trimming pared 5 bases from V and 6 bases from J, leaving 9 bases between. Partial CDR3 DNA: TGTGCCAGCAGCGCAGTATTTGCT. It translates to CASSAVFA. The entire CDR3 is CASSAVFAEQFF.

This clone showed up just a few times. Germline and genes: mouse. The read terminates 4 residues ahead of where the CDR3 ends, so the germline J gene completes it. This chain uses TRBV1 with TRBJ1-2; 11 nucleotides align to TRBD1. Germline-derived CDR1 and CDR2 are NSQYPW and LRSPGD (reference sequence). This CDR3 has 14 amino acids. The CDR3 protein is CTCSGPGQGVDYTF. CDR3 DNA (partial): TGCACCTGCAGTGGACCGGGACAGGGGGTC.